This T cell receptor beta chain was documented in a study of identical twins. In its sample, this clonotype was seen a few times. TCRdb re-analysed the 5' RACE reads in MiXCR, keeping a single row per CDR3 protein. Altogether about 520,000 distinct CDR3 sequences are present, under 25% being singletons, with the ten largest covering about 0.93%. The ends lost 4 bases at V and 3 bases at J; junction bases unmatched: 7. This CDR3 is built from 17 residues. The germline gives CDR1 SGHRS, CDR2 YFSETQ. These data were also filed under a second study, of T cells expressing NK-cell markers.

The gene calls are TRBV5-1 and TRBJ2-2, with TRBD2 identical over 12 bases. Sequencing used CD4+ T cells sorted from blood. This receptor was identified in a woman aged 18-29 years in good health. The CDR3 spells CASSTPSGRGDTGELFF. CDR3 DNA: TGCGCCAGCAGCACCCCTAGCGGGAGGGGGGACACCGGGGAGCTGTTTTTT. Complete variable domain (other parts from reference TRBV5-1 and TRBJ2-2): KAGVTQTPRYLIKTRGQQVTLSCSPISGHRSVSWYQQTPGQGLQFLFEYFSETQRNKGNFPGRFSGRQFSNSRSEMNVSTLELGDSALYLCASSTPSGRGDTGELFFGEGSRLTVL.